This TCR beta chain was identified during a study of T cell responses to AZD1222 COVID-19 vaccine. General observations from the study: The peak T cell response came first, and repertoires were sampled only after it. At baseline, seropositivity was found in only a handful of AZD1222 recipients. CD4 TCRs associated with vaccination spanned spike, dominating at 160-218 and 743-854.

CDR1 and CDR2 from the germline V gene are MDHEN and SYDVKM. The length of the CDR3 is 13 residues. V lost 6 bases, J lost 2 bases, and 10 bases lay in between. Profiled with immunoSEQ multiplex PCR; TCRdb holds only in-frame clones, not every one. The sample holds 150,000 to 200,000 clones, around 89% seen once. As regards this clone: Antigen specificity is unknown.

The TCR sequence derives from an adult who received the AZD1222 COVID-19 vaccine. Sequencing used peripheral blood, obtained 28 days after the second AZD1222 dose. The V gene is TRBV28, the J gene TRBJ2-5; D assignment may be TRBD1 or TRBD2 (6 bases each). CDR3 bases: TGTGCCAGCAGCCAGGGGAGGCAAGAGACCCAGTACTTC. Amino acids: CASSQGRQETQYF.